The 26 T cell receptor beta chains listed next were all sequenced from one sample in a study of a mutant IDH1 vaccine in newly diagnosed glioma. Profiling relied on immunoSEQ multiplex PCR, and the TCRdb table lists in-frame clones only, not all of them. This table has about 38,000 clones, approximately 78% appearing once. Time point reported: baseline, week 1 (first vaccination visit). As to treatment: pre-vaccination baseline after standard-of-care therapy. Sequenced here: PBMCs, sampled from a glioma patient treated with radiotherapy, temozolomide or both. The receptors derive from a man aged 40-49 years with glioma. Some clones in this sample may be carry-over from other donors' samples.

The genes are TRBV21-1 and TRBJ1-1; TRBD1, the D gene given by the table, was not confirmed from the DNA. TRBV21-1 is a pseudogene segment. The CDR3 extends over 14 amino acids. In DNA form, the CDR3 reads TGTGCCAGCATCGTGGGACAATGGAACACTGAAGCTTTCTTT. Encoded protein: CASIVGQWNTEAFF.

This rearrangement joins TRBV10-1 to TRBJ2-7; D is undetermined. Deletions cut 3 bases from V and 0 bases from J, with 9 bases between. CDR1 is WNHNN, CDR2 SYGVQD, per germline (reference sequence). CDR3 length: 14 residues. DNA of the CDR3: TGCGCCAGCAGTGATGTGGGGTACTCCTACGAGCAGTACTTC. Its translation is CASSDVGYSYEQYF.

This sequence joins TRBV7-3 and TRBJ2-1, with 14 bases lining up with TRBD2. CDR3 length equals 14 residues. Germline V gene data show CDR1 as SGHTA and CDR2 as FQGTGA. Trimming removed 5 bases from V and 8 bases from J; junction bases left unmatched: 2. The CDR3 DNA follows: TGTGCCAGCAGCCCGGGACTAGCGGGGGATGAGCAGTTCTTC. It yields the protein CASSPGLAGDEQFF.

The chain uses TRBV5-4 and TRBJ1-1; tentatively, D is TRBD1 (5 bases). V lost 4 bases to trimming and J lost 2 bases, with 15 bases between them. Germline CDR1 reads SGHNT; CDR2 reads YYREEE (reference sequence). This CDR3 comprises 15 residues. In DNA, the CDR3 is TGTGCCAGCAGCCTCGGAGGGGCCCTCAACACTGAAGCTTTCTTT. Protein sequence: CASSLGGALNTEAFF.

The CDR3 sequence: CASSLYETEAFF. DNA for the CDR3: TGCGCCAGCAGCTTGTACGAGACTGAAGCTTTCTTT. This chain connects TRBV5-1 to TRBJ1-1; D is unclear. V gave up 1 base and J gave up 5 bases, with 6 bases separating them. CDR1 SGHRS and CDR2 YFSETQ come from the germline V gene. The CDR3 sequence is 12 residues long. Supplemented by reference TRBV5-1 and TRBJ1-1, the full variable domain reads KAGVTQTPRYLIKTRGQQVTLSCSPISGHRSVSWYQQTPGQGLQFLFEYFSETQRNKGNFPGRFSGRQFSNSRSEMNVSTLELGDSALYLCASSLYETEAFFGQGTRLTVV.

The chain carries TRBV5-1 and TRBJ2-2; D gene uncertain. The CDR3 runs 14 residues. The V gene's germline CDR1 is SGHRS and CDR2 YFSETQ. The V end lost 4 bases, the J end lost 3 bases, and 10 bases lay between the germline ends. As DNA, the CDR3 is TGCGCCAGCAGCCTAGACCTTTACACCGGGGAGCTGTTTTTT. Amino acids: CASSLDLYTGELFF.

V gene TRBV6-5 combines with J gene TRBJ2-1; 11 nucleotides match TRBD2. V was pared by 7 bases and J by 9 bases, with 11 bases of the junction left unmatched. The CDR3 covers 15 residues. Looked up from germline, CDR1 is MNHEY and CDR2 is SVGAGI. In DNA, the CDR3 is TGTGCCAGCACCCTGGGGCTAGCGGGGGGTACTGAGCAGTTCTTC. It is translated as CASTLGLAGGTEQFF.

The chain employs TRBV19 and TRBJ1-6, with D unclear. V shed 5 bases and J shed 7 bases, with 6 bases lying between them. The CDR3 spans 12 residues. Looked up from germline, CDR1 is LNHDA and CDR2 is SQIVND (reference sequence). DNA for the CDR3: TGTGCCAGTAGTCCGGGAAATTCACCCCTCCACTTT. Its translation: CASSPGNSPLHF.

This clone was seen only once. This chain uses TRBV6-1 with TRBJ1-6; no clear D. Trimming removed 1 base at V and 6 bases at J, with 10 bases between. Germline V gene data show CDR1 as MNHNS and CDR2 as SASEGT. The CDR3 spans 15 residues. As DNA, the CDR3 is TGTGCCAGCAGTGAAGTCGGGCTGACTAATTCACCCCTCCACTTT. Residues: CASSEVGLTNSPLHF.

This chain uses TRBV9 with TRBJ1-1; no definite D call. The V end was cut by 3 bases, the J end by 5 bases, with 11 bases between. Germline V gene lookup returns CDR1 SGDLS and CDR2 YYNGEE. CDR3 length: 13 amino acids. The CDR3 sequence: CASSAFGGTEAFF. DNA for the CDR3: TGTGCCAGCAGCGCCTTCGGTGGGACTGAAGCTTTCTTT.

The chain links TRBV30 to TRBJ1-6; 8 nucleotides match TRBD1. After removal of 3 bases from V and 7 bases from J, the junction contained 8 bases not matched to a gene. Germline CDR1 reads GTSNPN; CDR2 reads SVGIG (reference sequence). There are 15 residues in the CDR3. The CDR3 DNA follows: TGTGCCTGGAGAAAATACAGGGGGATCAATTCACCCCTCCACTTT. It codes for CAWRKYRGINSPLHF.

The chain couples TRBV18 to TRBJ2-7; the match to TRBD1 covers 7 bases. The germline V gene has CDR1 KGHSH and CDR2 LQKENI. Losses at the gene ends were 1 base for V and 6 bases for J; bases not matched to a gene: 15. This CDR3 has 17 amino acids. CDR3 sequence: CASSPLRTGPIGGEQYF. CDR3 DNA: TGTGCCAGCTCACCACTACGGACAGGACCAATTGGTGGCGAGCAGTACTTC.

This sequence joins TRBV6-5 and TRBJ2-3; D uncertain. V was shortened by 4 bases and J by 11 bases, with 16 bases between the two germline ends. The CDR3 is 13 residues long. The germline V gene encodes CDR1 MNHEY and CDR2 SVGAGI. The CDR3 coding sequence is TGTGCCAGCAGTTTTACGGGTGGGCGCGGGCAGTATTTT. Protein: CASSFTGGRGQYF.

V and J are TRBV11-2 and TRBJ1-4; tentatively, D is TRBD1 (6 bases). Per the germline V gene, CDR1 is SGHAT and CDR2 is FQNNGV. Trimming took 5 bases from V and 8 from J, leaving 18 bases between them. The CDR3 has 15 residues. The CDR3 loop reads CASSRGTALSEKLFF. The CDR3, as DNA: TGTGCCAGCAGCAGGGGGACGGCCCTATCCGAAAAACTGTTTTTT.

The genes are TRBV7-6 and TRBJ2-1; 9 bases are a match to TRBD1. Unmatched junction bases numbered 15, after V lost 5 bases and J lost 7 bases. CDR1 is SGHVS, CDR2 FNYEAQ, per germline. This CDR3 is built from 17 residues. CDR3 nucleotides: TGTGCCAGCAGCCCCCCCCGGAGGACAGGGGTTTCTAATGAGCAGTTCTTC. Protein sequence: CASSPPRRTGVSNEQFF. Supplemented by reference TRBV7-6 and TRBJ2-1, the full variable domain reads GAGVSQSPRYKVTKRGQDVALRCDPISGHVSLYWYRQALGQGPEFLTYFNYEAQQDKSGLPNDRFSAERPEGSISTLTIQRTEQRDSAMYRCASSPPRRTGVSNEQFFGPGTRLTVL.

J is TRBJ1-1 and V is TRBV19, with no clear D. Trimming took 6 bases from V and 5 from J, leaving 19 bases between them. CDR3 size: 15 residues. Looked up from germline, CDR1 is LNHDA and CDR2 is SQIVND (reference sequence). The chain's CDR3 is CASRINYGRGTEAFF. The CDR3 coding sequence is TGTGCCAGTAGAATCAACTACGGGCGGGGAACTGAAGCTTTCTTT.

This chain connects TRBV5-5 to TRBJ2-5; D uncertain. Trimming cost V 2 bases and J 5 bases, with 13 bases left between them. The CDR3 has 14 amino acids. Germline assignment: CDR1 SGHKS and CDR2 YYEKEE (reference sequence). Here the CDR3 DNA reads TGTGCCAGCAGCTTATCCCTGGCGAGGGAGACCCAGTACTTC. This codes for CASSLSLARETQYF.

The chain carries TRBV7-9 and TRBJ1-2, with 8 positions matching TRBD1. The length of the CDR3 is 14 residues. Germline-derived CDR1 and CDR2 are SEHNR and FQNEAQ (reference sequence). J was trimmed by 3 bases and V by 5 bases; bases with no gene match: 5. CDR3 region: CASSPPDRDYGYTF. DNA for the CDR3: TGTGCCAGCAGCCCTCCGGACAGGGACTATGGCTACACCTTC.

The V gene is TRBV29-1, the J gene TRBJ1-2; the D is unclear. V was pared by 3 bases and J by 2 bases, with 10 bases between. Germline V CDR1 and CDR2: SQVTM, ANQGSEA. The CDR3 length is 13 residues. CDR3 region: CSVDAGLNYGYTF. The CDR3, as DNA: TGCAGCGTTGATGCGGGATTAAACTATGGCTACACCTTC.

The chain combines TRBV19 with TRBJ2-3; 7 bases align to TRBD1. The germline V gene has CDR1 LNHDA and CDR2 SQIVND (reference sequence). The V and J ends lost 4 bases and 2 bases, in that order; junction bases with no gene match: 6. The CDR3 is made up of 15 amino acids. DNA of the CDR3: TGTGCCAGTAGTACCCCCGGGACAGCCACAGATACGCAGTATTTT. Protein: CASSTPGTATDTQYF.

The chain joins TRBV7-2 to TRBJ2-1; 10 bases fit TRBD1. Germline lookup yields CDR1 SGHTA and CDR2 FQGNSA. The J segment lost 3 bases and the V segment lost 5 bases, leaving 4 bases of the junction unmatched. This CDR3 spans 15 amino acids. The CDR3 protein is CASSGRTGGYNEQFF. Written as DNA, the CDR3 is TGTGCCAGCAGCGGGAGGACAGGGGGCTACAATGAGCAGTTCTTC.

This chain links TRBV25-1 with TRBJ1-1; TRBD1 matches 9 bases. Germline CDR1 and CDR2: MGHDK and SYGVNS. The CDR3 has 15 amino acids. The J segment lost 3 bases and the V segment lost 4 bases, leaving 6 bases of the junction unmatched. In nucleotides, the CDR3 is TGTGCCAGCAGTGGAACCGGGACAGGGCACACTGAAGCTTTCTTT. The encoded protein is CASSGTGTGHTEAFF.

The chain combines TRBV5-1 with TRBJ1-2; D possibly corresponds to TRBD1 (5 bases). This CDR3 spans 14 amino acids. V lost 0 bases and J 4 bases, leaving 10 bases between the germline ends. Germline lookup yields CDR1 SGHRS and CDR2 YFSETQ. CDR3 nucleotides: TGCGCCAGCAGCTTGGAGGGGAACGCCTATGGCTACACCTTC. Translating gives CASSLEGNAYGYTF.

The chain has TRBV30 and TRBJ1-3, with D uncertain. The length of the CDR3 is 14 residues. With 5 bases removed from V and 0 bases from J, the gap between germline ends came to 11 bases. The germline CDR1 and CDR2 sequences are GTSNPN and SVGIG (reference sequence). CDR3 in amino acids: CAWEGGVSGNTIYF. The CDR3 region has the DNA TGTGCCTGGGAGGGTGGGGTCTCTGGAAACACCATATATTTT. Full variable domain (remainder filled in from reference TRBV30 and TRBJ1-3): SQTIHQWPATLVQPVGSPLSLECTVEGTSNPNLYWYRQAAGRGLQLLFYSVGIGQISSEVPQNLSASRPQDRQFILSSKKLLLSDSGFYLCAWEGGVSGNTIYFGEGSWLTVV.

This chain links TRBV10-3 with TRBJ2-7; TRBD1 agrees at 12 bases. The CDR3 totals 16 residues. Germline V gene sequence: CDR1 ENHRY, CDR2 SYGVKD. V lost 3 bases to trimming and J lost 5 bases; unmatched junction nucleotides: 8. CDR3 residues: CAISDPGQGATDEQYF. CDR3 bases: TGTGCCATCAGTGACCCGGGACAGGGGGCGACGGACGAGCAGTACTTC.

The chain uses TRBV18 and TRBJ1-5; 12 bases align to TRBD1. Germline-derived CDR1 and CDR2 are KGHSH and LQKENI. V was pared by 5 bases and J by 1 base, with 6 bases of the junction left unmatched. The CDR3 has 17 amino acids. CDR3 nucleotide sequence: TGTGCCAGCTCAAGGGACAGGGGGCTTGGGAGCAATCAGCCCCAGCATTTT. The encoded protein is CASSRDRGLGSNQPQHF.